This TCR beta chain was captured by sequencing in a study of long-term antiretroviral therapy in people with HIV. Notes on the study in general: Collection of the blood took place between the mid-2000s and the late 2010s. The ART regimens in use then may have been less effective than current ones. Relative to control repertoires, HIV repertoires exhibited narrower CDR3 length ranges.

As for this clone: Its cognate antigen is unknown.

The CDR3 covers 15 residues. Per the germline V gene, CDR1 is MNHEY and CDR2 is SMNVEV (reference sequence). V lost 6 bases and J lost 3, with 15 bases in between. The libraries were made with immunoSEQ v3.0 at survey level. Sequencing used immunoSEQ multiplex PCR; TCRdb keeps in-frame clones, though not all of them. Among tens of thousands of clones listed, about 96% were seen once. Amounts of roughly 0.9-10 million cryopreserved PBMC were held in the samples before DNA extraction. The chain carries TRBV27 and TRBJ2-1, with TRBD1 as a possible D gene (6 bases). The sample here was unsorted PBMCs, taken 6.9 years after starting antiretroviral therapy. This TCR came from a man aged 25 to 45 with HIV. The CDR3 is CASSPTGLFYNEQFF. DNA for the CDR3: TGTGCCAGCAGCCCGACAGGATTGTTCTACAATGAGCAGTTCTTC.